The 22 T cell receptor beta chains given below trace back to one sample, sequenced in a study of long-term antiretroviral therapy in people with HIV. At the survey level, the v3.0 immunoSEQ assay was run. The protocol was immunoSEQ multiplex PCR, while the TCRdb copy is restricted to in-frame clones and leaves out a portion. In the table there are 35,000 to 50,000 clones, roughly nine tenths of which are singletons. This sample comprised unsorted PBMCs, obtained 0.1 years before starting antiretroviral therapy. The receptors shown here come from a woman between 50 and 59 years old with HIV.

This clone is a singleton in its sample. CDR3 region: CASSSTGVNTEAFF. CDR3 coding DNA: TGTGCCAGCAGCTCGACAGGTGTGAACACTGAAGCTTTCTTT. The chain combines TRBV7-9 with TRBJ1-1, with D perhaps TRBD1 (6 bases). The CDR3 runs to 14 residues. Germline loops: CDR1 SEHNR, CDR2 FQNEAQ (reference sequence). Trimming shortened V by 4 bases and J by 0 bases, and 9 bases separated the two germline ends. Based on the CDR3 plus reference TRBV7-9 and TRBJ1-1, the full variable domain is DTGVSQNPRHKITKRGQNVTFRCDPISEHNRLYWYRQTLGQGPEFLTYFQNEAQLEKSRLLSDRFSAERPKGSFSTLEIQRTEQGDSAMYLCASSSTGVNTEAFFGQGTRLTVV.

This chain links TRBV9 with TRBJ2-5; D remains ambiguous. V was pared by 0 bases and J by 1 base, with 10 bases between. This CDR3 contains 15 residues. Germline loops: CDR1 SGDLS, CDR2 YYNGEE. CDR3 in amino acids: CASSVGWERQETQYF. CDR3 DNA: TGTGCCAGCAGCGTAGGCTGGGAACGCCAAGAGACCCAGTACTTC.

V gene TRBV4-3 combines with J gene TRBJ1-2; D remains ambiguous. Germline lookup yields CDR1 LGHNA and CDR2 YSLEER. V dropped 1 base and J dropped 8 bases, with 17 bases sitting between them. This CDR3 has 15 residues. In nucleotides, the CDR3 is TGCGCCAGCAGCCAAGTAACATATTCCCCTTGGGGCTACACCTTC. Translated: CASSQVTYSPWGYTF.

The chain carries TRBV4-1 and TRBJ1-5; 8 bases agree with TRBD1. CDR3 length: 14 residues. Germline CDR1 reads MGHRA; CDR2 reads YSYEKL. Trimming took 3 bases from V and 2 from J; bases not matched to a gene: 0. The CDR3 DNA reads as TGCGCCAGCAGCCAGACAGGGGGCAATCAGCCCCAGCATTTT. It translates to CASSQTGGNQPQHF.

CDR3: CAISARDTEAFF. DNA for the CDR3: TGTGCCATCAGTGCTCGGGACACTGAAGCTTTCTTT. The rearrangement links TRBV10-3 to TRBJ1-1, with D uncertain. The CDR3 contains 12 residues. Trimming took 4 bases from V and 3 from J, leaving 6 bases between them. The germline V gene has CDR1 ENHRY and CDR2 SYGVKD.

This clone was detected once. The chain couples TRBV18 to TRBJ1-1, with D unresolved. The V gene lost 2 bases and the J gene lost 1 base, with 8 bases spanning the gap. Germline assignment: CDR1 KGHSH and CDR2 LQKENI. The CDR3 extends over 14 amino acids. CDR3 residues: CASSPLWGNTEAFF. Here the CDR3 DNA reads TGTGCCAGCTCACCATTGTGGGGGAACACTGAAGCTTTCTTT.

CDR3 coding DNA: TGTGCCAGCAGCTTTGGTGGGACTGAAGCTTTCTTT. It is translated as CASSFGGTEAFF. The chain joins TRBV11-2 to TRBJ1-1, with D uncertain. The germline V gene encodes CDR1 SGHAT and CDR2 FQNNGV. This CDR3 has 12 residues. V was pared by 3 bases and J by 5 bases, with 7 bases between.

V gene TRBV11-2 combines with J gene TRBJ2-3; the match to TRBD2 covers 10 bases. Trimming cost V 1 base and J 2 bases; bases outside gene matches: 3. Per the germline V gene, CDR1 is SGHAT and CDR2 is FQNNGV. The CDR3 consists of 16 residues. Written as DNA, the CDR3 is TGTGCCAGCAGCTTAGGACTAGCGGGTGACACAGATACGCAGTATTTT. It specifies CASSLGLAGDTDTQYF.

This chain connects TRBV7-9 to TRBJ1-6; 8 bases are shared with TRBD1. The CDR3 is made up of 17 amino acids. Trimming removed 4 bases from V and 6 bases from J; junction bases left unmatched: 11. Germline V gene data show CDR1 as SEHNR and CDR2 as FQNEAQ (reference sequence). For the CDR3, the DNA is TGTGCCAGCAGCTCGGAAGACAGGGGCCTTCTTAATTCACCCCTCCACTTT. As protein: CASSSEDRGLLNSPLHF. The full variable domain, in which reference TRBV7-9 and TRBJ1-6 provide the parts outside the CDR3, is DTGVSQNPRHKITKRGQNVTFRCDPISEHNRLYWYRQTLGQGPEFLTYFQNEAQLEKSRLLSDRFSAERPKGSFSTLEIQRTEQGDSAMYLCASSSEDRGLLNSPLHFGNGTRLTVT.

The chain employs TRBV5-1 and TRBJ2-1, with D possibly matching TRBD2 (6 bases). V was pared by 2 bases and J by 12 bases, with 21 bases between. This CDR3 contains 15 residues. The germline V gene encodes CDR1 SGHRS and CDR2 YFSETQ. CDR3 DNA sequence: TGCGCCAGCAGCTTACTCCCGGGACTGGATCAACGGCAGTTCTTC. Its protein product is CASSLLPGLDQRQFF.

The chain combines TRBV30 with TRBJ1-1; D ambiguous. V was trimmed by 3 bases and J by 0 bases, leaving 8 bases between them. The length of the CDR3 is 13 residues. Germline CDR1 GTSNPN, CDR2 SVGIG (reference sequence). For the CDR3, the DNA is TGTGCCTGGAGCGCATTTATGAACACTGAAGCTTTCTTT. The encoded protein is CAWSAFMNTEAFF.

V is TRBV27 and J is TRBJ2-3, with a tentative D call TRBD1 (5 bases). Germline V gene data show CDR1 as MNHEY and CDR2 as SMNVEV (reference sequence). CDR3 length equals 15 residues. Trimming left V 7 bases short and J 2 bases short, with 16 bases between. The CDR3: CASTDLSRVTDTQYF. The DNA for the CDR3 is TGTGCCAGCACTGACCTAAGCAGGGTCACAGATACGCAGTATTTT.

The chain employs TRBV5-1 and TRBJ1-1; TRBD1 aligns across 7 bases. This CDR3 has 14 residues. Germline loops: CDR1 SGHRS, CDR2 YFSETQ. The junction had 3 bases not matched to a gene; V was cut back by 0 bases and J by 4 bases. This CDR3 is CASSLGQGFTEAFF. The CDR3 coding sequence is TGCGCCAGCAGCTTGGGACAGGGATTCACTGAAGCTTTCTTT.

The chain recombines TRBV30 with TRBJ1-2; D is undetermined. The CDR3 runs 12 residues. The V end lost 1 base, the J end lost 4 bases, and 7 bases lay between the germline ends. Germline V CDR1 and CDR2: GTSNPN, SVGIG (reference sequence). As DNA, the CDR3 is TGTGCCTGGAGTGGCGGGGTCTATGGCTACACCTTC. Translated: CAWSGGVYGYTF.

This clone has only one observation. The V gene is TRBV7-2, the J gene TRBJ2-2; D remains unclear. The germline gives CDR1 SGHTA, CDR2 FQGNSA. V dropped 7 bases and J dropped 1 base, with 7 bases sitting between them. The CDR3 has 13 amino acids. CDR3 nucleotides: TGTGCCAGCACCATAGAGAACACCGGGGAGCTGTTTTTT. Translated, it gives CASTIENTGELFF.

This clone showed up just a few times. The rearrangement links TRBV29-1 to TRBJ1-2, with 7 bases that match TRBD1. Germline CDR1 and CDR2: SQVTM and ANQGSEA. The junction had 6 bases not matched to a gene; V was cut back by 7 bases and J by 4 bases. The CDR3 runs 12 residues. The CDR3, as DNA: TGCAGCGGGCAAGGGGACAGCTATGGCTACACCTTC. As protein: CSGQGDSYGYTF. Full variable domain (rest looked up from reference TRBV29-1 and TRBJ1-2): SAVISQKPSRDICQRGTSLTIQCQVDSQVTMMFWYRQQPGQSLTLIATANQGSEATYESGFVIDKFPISRPNLTFSTLTVSNMSPEDSSIYLCSGQGDSYGYTFGSGTRLTVV.

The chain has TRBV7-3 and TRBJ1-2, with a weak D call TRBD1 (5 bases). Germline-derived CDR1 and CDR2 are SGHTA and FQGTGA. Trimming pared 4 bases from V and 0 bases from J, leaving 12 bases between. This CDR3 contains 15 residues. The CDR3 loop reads CASSSATGSNYGYTF. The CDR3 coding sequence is TGTGCCAGCAGCTCCGCCACAGGATCTAACTATGGCTACACCTTC.

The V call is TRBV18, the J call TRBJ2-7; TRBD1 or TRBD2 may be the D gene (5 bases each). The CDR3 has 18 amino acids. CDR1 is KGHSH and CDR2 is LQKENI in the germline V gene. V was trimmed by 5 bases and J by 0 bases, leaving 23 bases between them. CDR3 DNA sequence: TGTGCCAGCTCAGGGGGTTGGTCCAAGACCGGGCTCTCCTACGAGCAGTACTTC. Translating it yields CASSGGWSKTGLSYEQYF.

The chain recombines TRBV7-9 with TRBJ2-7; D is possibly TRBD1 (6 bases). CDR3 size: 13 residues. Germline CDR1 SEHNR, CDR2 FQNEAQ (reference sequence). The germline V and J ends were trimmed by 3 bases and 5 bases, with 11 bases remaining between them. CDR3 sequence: CASSFTGSHEQYF. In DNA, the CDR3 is TGTGCCAGCAGCTTCACAGGGTCCCACGAGCAGTACTTC.

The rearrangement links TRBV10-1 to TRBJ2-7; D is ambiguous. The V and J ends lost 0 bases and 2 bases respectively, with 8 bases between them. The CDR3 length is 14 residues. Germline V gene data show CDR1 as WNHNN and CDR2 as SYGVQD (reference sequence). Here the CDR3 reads CASSESGRPYEQYF. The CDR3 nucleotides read TGCGCCAGCAGTGAGTCGGGAAGGCCCTACGAGCAGTACTTC.

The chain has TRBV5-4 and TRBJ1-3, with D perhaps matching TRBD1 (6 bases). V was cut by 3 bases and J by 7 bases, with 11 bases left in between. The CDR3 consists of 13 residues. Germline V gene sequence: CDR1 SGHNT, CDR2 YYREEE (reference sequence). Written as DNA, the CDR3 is TGTGCCAGCAGCTCACAGGGTTCTAACACCATATATTTT. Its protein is CASSSQGSNTIYF.

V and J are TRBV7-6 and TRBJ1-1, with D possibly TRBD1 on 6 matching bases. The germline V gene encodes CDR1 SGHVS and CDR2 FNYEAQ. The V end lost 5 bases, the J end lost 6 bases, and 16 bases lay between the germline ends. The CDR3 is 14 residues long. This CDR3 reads CASSGERGGSEAFF. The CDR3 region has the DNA TGTGCCAGCAGCGGAGAGAGAGGGGGGTCTGAAGCTTTCTTT.